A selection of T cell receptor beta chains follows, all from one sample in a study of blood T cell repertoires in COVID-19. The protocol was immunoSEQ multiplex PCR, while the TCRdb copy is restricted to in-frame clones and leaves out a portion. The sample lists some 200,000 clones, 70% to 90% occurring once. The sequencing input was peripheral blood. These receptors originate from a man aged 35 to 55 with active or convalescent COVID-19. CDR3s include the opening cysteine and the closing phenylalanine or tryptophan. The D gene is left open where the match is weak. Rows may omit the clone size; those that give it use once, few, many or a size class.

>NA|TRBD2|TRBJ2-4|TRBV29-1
TGCAGCGTAAACCCCGGGACTCCGGGGGGCAAAAACATTCAGTACTTC
CSVNPGTPGGKNIQYF
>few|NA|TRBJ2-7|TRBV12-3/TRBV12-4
TGTGCCAGCAGTTTACGGTCCTACGAGCAGTACTTC
CASSLRSYEQYF
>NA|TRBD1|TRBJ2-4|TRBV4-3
TGCGCCAGCAGCCAGATCAGGGGGCGGAAAAACATTCAGTACTTC
CASSQIRGRKNIQYF
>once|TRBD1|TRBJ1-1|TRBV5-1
TGCGCCAGCAGCCTATTTGGACAGGGAATACTAGGCACTGAAGCTTTCTTT
CASSLFGQGILGTEAFF
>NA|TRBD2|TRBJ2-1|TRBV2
TGTGCCAGCAGTGGTTTAGTGGCGGGAGGTCGGTACAATGAGCAGTTCTTC
CASSGLVAGGRYNEQFF
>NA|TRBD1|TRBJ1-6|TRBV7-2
TGTGCCAGCAGCTTGTACCTACAGGGGCCCGTTGATAATTCACCCCTCCACTTT
CASSLYLQGPVDNSPLHF
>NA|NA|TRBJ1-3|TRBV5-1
TGCGCCAGCAGCTTGGCGGTCGGGGTCGCGGAGAAGGGAAACACCATATATTTT
CASSLAVGVAEKGNTIYF
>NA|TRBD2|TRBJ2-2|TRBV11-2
TGTGCCAGCACCCGCCGGGTAGCGGGAGGCGGCACCGGGGAGCTGTTTTTT
CASTRRVAGGGTGELFF
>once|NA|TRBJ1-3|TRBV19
TGTGCCAGTAGTCCCCCGGGGGACTTCTCTGGAAACACCATATATTTT
CASSPPGDFSGNTIYF
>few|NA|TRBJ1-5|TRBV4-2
TGTGCCAGCAGCCAAGAAACAGGGACACCCCAGCATTTT
CASSQETGTPQHF
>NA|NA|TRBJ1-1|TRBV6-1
TGTGCCAGCAGTGAAGGGGACTGGGAAAGGGAGGCTTTCTTT
CASSEGDWEREAFF
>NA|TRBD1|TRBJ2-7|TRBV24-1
TGTGCCACCAGTGATCCGGTGACAGGGGCTGACGAGCAGTACTTC
CATSDPVTGADEQYF
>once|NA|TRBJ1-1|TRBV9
TGTGCCAGCACCCCAGGGAGGGGTAAGACTGAAGCTTTCTTT
CASTPGRGKTEAFF
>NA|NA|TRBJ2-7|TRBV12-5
TGTGCTAGTGGAGAATTGGACAGAAACTCGGCGCAGTACTTC
CASGELDRNSAQYF
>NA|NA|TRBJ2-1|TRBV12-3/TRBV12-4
TGTGCCAGCAGTTTCCAGGTGTTTGATGAGCAGTTCTTC
CASSFQVFDEQFF
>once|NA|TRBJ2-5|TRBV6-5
TGTGCCAGCAGTTACCGGGACACCCAAGAGACCCAGTACTTC
CASSYRDTQETQYF
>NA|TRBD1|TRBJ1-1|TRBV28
TGTGCCAGCAGCGAAATTAAGACAGGGGGGTTGGGCACTGAAGCTTTCTTT
CASSEIKTGGLGTEAFF
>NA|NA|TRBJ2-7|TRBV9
TGTGCCAGCAGCGTAGATGGGGGGAGCTCCTACGAGCAGTACTTC
CASSVDGGSSYEQYF
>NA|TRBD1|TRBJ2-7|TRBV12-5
TGTGCTAGTGGTTTCGACAGGGGTTACGAGCAGTACTTC
CASGFDRGYEQYF
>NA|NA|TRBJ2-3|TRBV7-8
TGTGCCACTCAAACCCAGGGTACGCAGTATTTT
CATQTQGTQYF
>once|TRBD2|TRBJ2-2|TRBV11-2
TGTGCCAGCAGCTCTTCGACTAGCGGGGACACGAACACCGGGGAGCTGTTTTTT
CASSSSTSGDTNTGELFF
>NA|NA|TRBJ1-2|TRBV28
TGTGCCAGCACCCTCCGGGACGGAGGGTCCAGTTACTATGGCTACACCTTC
CASTLRDGGSSYYGYTF
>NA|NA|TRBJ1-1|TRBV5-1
TGCGCCAGCAGCGGAACTACAGGTCCTTATGAAGCTTTCTTT
CASSGTTGPYEAFF
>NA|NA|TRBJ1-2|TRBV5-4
TGTGCCAGCAGCTCCGCCGGGACACCCTATGGCTACACCTTC
CASSSAGTPYGYTF
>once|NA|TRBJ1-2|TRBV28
TGTGCCGGGCTCGGGCAGGGCAGTGGCTACACCTTC
CAGLGQGSGYTF
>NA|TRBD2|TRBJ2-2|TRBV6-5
TGTGCCAGCAGGGGGACTAGCGGGAACACCGGGGAGCTGTTTTTT
CASRGTSGNTGELFF
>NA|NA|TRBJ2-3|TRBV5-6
TGTGCCAGCAGCTTTGTGCGGGAAACAGATACGCAGTATTTT
CASSFVRETDTQYF
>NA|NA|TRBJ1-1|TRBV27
TGTGCCAGCAGTTTATCGATAGGGGGAAACACTGAAGCTTTCTTT
CASSLSIGGNTEAFF
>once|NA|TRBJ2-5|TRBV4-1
TGCGCCAGCAGCCAAGTTCGTCGTGATACGGGGGAGACCCAGTACTTC
CASSQVRRDTGETQYF
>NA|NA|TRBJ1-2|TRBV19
TGTGCCAGTAGTCAGTCCAGGGGTGATGGCTATGGCTACACCTTC
CASSQSRGDGYGYTF
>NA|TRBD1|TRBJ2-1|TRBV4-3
TGCGCCAGCAGCCTCAGAAGGGACAGACCTTACAATGAGCAGTTCTTC
CASSLRRDRPYNEQFF
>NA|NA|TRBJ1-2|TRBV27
TGTGCCAGCCGAACGCCGACAGGCGGGCGCTATGGCTACACCTTC
CASRTPTGGRYGYTF
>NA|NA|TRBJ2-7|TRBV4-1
TGCGCCAGCAGCCCCGACAGCGTCCTAGAGCAGTACTTC
CASSPDSVLEQYF
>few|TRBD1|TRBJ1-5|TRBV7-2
TGTGCCAGCAGCCCACAGGGGAGCTGGAATCAGCCCCAGCATTTT
CASSPQGSWNQPQHF
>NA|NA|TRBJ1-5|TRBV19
TGTGCCAGTAAAATAGGGGCCCAGCCCCAGCATTTT
CASKIGAQPQHF
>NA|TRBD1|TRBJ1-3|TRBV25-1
TGTGCCAGCAGTGCTATCCCAGGGGGCTCTGGAAACACCATATATTTT
CASSAIPGGSGNTIYF
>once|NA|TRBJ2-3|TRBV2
TGTGCCAGCAGTGAAGGGGGTGGCGGGGTTTGGCAGTATTTT
CASSEGGGGVWQYF
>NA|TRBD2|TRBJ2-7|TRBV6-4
TGTGCCAGCAGCCCAGGGACTAGCGGCTACGAGCAGTACTTC
CASSPGTSGYEQYF
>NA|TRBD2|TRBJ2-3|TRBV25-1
TGTGCCAGCAGTGAATGGGGTAGCGGGAGCGGTACAGATACGCAGTATTTT
CASSEWGSGSGTDTQYF
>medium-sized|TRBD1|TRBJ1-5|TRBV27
TGTGCCAGCCGACAGGGTAGATATCAGCCCCAGCATTTT
CASRQGRYQPQHF
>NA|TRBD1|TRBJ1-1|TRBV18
TGTGCCAGCTCACCATCGACAGGGTCCGCTGAAGCTTTCTTT
CASSPSTGSAEAFF
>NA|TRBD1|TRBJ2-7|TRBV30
TGTGCCTGGACCCCGGGACAGTCCTACGAGCAGTACTTC
CAWTPGQSYEQYF
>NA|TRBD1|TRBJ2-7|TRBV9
TGTGCCAGCAGCGGGGACAGGGCCTACGAGCAGTACTTC
CASSGDRAYEQYF
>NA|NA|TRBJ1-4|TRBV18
TGTGCCAGCTCACCGGATTTAGATAGCAGTCTCGACGATAATGAAAAACTGTTTTTT
CASSPDLDSSLDDNEKLFF
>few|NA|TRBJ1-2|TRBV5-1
TGCGCCAGCAGCTTGGATATTCGGGGGACTAACTATGGCTACACCTTC
CASSLDIRGTNYGYTF
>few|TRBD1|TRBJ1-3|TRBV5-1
TGCGCCAGCAGCCTGGGGGGACAGCAATTCTCTGGAAACACCATATATTTT
CASSLGGQQFSGNTIYF